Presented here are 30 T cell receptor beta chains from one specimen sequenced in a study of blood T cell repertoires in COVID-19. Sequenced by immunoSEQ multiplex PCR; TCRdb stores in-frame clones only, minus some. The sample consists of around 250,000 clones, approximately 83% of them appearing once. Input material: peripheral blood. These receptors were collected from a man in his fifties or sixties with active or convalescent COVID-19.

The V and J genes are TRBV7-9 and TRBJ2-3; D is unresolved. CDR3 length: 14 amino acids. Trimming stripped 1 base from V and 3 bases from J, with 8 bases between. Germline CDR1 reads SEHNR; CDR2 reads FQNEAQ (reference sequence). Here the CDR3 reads CASSLEVLTDTQYF. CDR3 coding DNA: TGTGCCAGCAGCTTAGAAGTGCTAACAGATACGCAGTATTTT.

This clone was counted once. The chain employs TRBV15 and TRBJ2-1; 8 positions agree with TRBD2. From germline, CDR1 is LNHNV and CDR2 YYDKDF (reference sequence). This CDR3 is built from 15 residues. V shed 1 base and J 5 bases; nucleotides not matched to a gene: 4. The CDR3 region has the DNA TGTGCCACCAGCAGAGCCGGGCGGGGGGACAATGAGCAGTTCTTC. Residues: CATSRAGRGDNEQFF.

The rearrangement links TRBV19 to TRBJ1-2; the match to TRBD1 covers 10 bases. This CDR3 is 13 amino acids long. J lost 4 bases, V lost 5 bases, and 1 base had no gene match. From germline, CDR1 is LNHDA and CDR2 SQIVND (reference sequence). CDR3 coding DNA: TGTGCCAGTAGTGGACAGGGGGTCTATGGCTACACCTTC. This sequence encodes CASSGQGVYGYTF.

CDR3 protein: CASTGGAAQPQHF. CDR3 bases: TGTGCCAGCACGGGGGGCGCAGCTCAGCCCCAGCATTTT. V is TRBV2 and J is TRBJ1-5, with a weak D call TRBD1 (6 bases). Trimming left V 7 bases short and J 6 bases short, with 13 bases between. Looked up from germline, CDR1 is SNHLY and CDR2 is FYNNEI. CDR3 size: 13 residues.

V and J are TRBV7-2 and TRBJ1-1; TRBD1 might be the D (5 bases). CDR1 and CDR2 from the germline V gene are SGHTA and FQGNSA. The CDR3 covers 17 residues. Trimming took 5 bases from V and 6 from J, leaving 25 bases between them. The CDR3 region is CASSPPWGDVLDPEAFF. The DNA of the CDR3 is TGTGCCAGCAGCCCCCCCTGGGGGGACGTCCTTGACCCTGAAGCTTTCTTT.

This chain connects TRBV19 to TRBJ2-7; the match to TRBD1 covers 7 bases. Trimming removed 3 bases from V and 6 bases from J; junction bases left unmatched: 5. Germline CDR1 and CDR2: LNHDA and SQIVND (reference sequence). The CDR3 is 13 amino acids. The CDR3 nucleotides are TGTGCCAGTAGTATTATGGGGGACAGCGAGCAGTACTTC. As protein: CASSIMGDSEQYF.

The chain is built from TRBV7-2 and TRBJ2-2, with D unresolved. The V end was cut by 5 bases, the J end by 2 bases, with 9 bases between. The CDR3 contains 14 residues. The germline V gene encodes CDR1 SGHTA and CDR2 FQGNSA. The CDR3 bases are TGTGCCAGCAGCCCCGGGTTCAACACCGGGGAGCTGTTTTTT. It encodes CASSPGFNTGELFF.

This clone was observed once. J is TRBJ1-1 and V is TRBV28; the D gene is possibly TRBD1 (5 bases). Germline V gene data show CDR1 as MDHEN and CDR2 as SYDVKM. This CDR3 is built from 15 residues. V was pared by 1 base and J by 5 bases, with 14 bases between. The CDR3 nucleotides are TGTGCCAGCAGTTTATATACAGGAAGAGAAACTGAAGCTTTCTTT. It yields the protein CASSLYTGRETEAFF.

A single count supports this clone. The CDR3 here is CASSYSGAGTNEKLFF. The DNA for the CDR3 is TGTGCCAGCAGTTACTCGGGAGCTGGAACTAATGAAAAACTGTTTTTT. The gene calls are TRBV6-5 and TRBJ1-4, with D hard to call. Germline-derived CDR1 and CDR2 are MNHEY and SVGAGI. V was shortened by 0 bases and J by 1 base, with 9 bases between the two germline ends. The CDR3 is 16 residues long.

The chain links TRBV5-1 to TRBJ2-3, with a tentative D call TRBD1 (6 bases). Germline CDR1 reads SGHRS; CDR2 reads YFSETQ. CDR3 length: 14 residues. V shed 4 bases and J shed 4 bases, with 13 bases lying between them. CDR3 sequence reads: CASSMGHLPDTQYF. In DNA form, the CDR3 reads TGCGCCAGCAGCATGGGACACCTGCCAGATACGCAGTATTTT. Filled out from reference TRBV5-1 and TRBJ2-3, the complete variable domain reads KAGVTQTPRYLIKTRGQQVTLSCSPISGHRSVSWYQQTPGQGLQFLFEYFSETQRNKGNFPGRFSGRQFSNSRSEMNVSTLELGDSALYLCASSMGHLPDTQYFGPGTRLTVL.

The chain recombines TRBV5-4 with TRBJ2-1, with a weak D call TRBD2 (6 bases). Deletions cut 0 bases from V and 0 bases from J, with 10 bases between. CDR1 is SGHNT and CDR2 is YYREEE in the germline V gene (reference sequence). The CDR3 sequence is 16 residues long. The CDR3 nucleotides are TGTGCCAGCAGCTTGGGCGGGGTTAGCTCCTACAATGAGCAGTTCTTC. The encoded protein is CASSLGGVSSYNEQFF.

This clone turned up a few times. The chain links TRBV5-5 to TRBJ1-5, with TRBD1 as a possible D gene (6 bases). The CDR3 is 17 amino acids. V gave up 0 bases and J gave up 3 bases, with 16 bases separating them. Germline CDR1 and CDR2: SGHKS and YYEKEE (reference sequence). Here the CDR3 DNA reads TGTGCCAGCAGCTTGGGTCCAGGGAGGGGGGTCAATCAGCCCCAGCATTTT. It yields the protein CASSLGPGRGVNQPQHF. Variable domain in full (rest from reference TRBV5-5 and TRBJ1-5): DAGVTQSPTHLIKTRGQQVTLRCSPISGHKSVSWYQQVLGQGPQFIFQYYEKEERGRGNFPDRFSARQFPNYSSELNVNALLLGDSALYLCASSLGPGRGVNQPQHFGDGTRLSIL.

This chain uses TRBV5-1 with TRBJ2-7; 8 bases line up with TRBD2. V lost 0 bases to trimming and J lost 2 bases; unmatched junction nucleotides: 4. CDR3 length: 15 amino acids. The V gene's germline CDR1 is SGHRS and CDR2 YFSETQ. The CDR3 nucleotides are TGCGCCAGCAGCTTGGCCGGGGGGGCCCCCTACGAGCAGTACTTC. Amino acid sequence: CASSLAGGAPYEQYF.

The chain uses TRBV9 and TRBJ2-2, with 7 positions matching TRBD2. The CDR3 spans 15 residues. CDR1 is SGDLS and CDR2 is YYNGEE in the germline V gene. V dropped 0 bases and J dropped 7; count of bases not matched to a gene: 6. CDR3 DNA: TGTGCCAGCAGCGTAGAACTAGCGAGTGGCGGGGAGCTGTTTTTT. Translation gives CASSVELASGGELFF.

The CDR3 loop reads CASNRGRDTEAFF. The CDR3 DNA is TGTGCCAGTAACCGGGGGAGGGACACTGAAGCTTTCTTT. The chain uses TRBV19 and TRBJ1-1, with D perhaps TRBD1 (5 bases). The CDR3 consists of 13 residues. Germline CDR1 and CDR2: LNHDA and SQIVND (reference sequence). The germline V and J ends were trimmed by 7 bases and 3 bases, with 12 bases remaining between them. Drawing the rest from reference TRBV19 and TRBJ1-1, the complete variable domain is DGGITQSPKYLFRKEGQNVTLSCEQNLNHDAMYWYRQDPGQGLRLIYYSQIVNDFQKGDIAEGYSVSREKKESFPLTVTSAQKNPTAFYLCASNRGRDTEAFFGQGTRLTVV.

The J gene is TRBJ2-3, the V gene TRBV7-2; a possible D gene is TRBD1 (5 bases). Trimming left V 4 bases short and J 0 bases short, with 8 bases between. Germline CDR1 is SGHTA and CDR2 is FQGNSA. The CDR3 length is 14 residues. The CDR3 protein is CASSSGHSTDTQYF. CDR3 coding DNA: TGTGCCAGCAGCTCAGGACACAGCACAGATACGCAGTATTTT.

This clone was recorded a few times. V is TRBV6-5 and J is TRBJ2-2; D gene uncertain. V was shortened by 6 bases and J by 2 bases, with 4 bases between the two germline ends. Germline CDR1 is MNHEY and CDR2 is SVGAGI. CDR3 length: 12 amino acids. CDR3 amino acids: CASSPNTGELFF. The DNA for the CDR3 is TGTGCCAGCAGCCCAAACACCGGGGAGCTGTTTTTT.

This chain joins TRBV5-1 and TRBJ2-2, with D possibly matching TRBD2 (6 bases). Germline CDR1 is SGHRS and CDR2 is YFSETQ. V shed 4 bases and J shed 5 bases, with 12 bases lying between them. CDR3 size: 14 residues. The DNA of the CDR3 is TGCGCCAGCAGCCCATCGGGGGAAACCGGGGAGCTGTTTTTT. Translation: CASSPSGETGELFF.

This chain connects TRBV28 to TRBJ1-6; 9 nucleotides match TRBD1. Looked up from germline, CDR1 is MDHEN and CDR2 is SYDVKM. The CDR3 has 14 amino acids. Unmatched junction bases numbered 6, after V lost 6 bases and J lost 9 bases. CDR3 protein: CASSPTGGASPLHF. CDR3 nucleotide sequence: TGTGCCAGCAGCCCTACAGGGGGCGCTTCACCCCTCCACTTT.

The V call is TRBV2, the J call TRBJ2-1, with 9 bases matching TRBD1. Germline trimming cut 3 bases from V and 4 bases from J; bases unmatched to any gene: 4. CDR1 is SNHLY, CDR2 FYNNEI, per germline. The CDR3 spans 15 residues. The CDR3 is CASSEDRGGYNEQFF. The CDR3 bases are TGTGCCAGCAGTGAGGACAGGGGAGGATACAATGAGCAGTTCTTC.

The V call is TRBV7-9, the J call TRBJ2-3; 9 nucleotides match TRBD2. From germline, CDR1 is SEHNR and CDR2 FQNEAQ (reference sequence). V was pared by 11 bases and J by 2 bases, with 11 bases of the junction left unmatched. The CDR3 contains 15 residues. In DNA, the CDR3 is TGTGCCGATCGTCAGCGGGGGGCCGACACAGATACGCAGTATTTT. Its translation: CADRQRGADTDTQYF.

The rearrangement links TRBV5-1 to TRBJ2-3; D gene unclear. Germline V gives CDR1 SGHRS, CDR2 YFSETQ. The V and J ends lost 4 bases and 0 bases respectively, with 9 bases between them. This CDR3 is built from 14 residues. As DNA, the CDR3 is TGCGCCAGCAGCGCATGGGCTAGCACAGATACGCAGTATTTT. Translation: CASSAWASTDTQYF.

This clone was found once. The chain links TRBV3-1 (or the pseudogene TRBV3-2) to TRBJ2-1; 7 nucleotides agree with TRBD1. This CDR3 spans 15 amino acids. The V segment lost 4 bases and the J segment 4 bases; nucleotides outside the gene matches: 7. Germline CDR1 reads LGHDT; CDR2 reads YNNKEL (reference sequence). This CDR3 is CASSPSPGGYNEQFF. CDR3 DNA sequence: TGTGCCAGCAGCCCCTCCCCAGGGGGATACAATGAGCAGTTCTTC.

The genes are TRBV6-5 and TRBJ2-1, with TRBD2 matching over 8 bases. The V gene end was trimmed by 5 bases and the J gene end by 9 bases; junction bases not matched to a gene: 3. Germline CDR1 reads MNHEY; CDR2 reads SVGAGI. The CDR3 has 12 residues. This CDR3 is CASSSRGGEQFF. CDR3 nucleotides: TGTGCCAGCAGTAGTCGGGGGGGTGAGCAGTTCTTC.

CDR3 in DNA: TGCGCCAGCAGCACCGGACAGGTGGGCGCTGAAGCTTTCTTT. It translates to CASSTGQVGAEAFF. V usage is TRBV5-1 and J usage is TRBJ1-1; 7 bases align to TRBD1. V gave up 4 bases and J gave up 6 bases; unmatched junction bases: 9. The CDR3 is made up of 14 amino acids. Germline CDR1 is SGHRS and CDR2 is YFSETQ.

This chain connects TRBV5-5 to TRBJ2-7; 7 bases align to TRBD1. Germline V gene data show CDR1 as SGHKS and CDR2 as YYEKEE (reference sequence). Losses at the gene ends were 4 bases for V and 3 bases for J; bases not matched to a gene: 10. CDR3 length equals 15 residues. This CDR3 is CASSHSGTVGYEQYF. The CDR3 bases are TGTGCCAGCAGCCACTCCGGGACAGTTGGCTACGAGCAGTACTTC.

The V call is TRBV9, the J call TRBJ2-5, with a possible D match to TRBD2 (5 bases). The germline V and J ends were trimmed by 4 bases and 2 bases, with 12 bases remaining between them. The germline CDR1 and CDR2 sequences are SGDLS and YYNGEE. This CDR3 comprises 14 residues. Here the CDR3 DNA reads TGTGCCAGCAGCCATCGTGGGAGTCAAGAGACCCAGTACTTC. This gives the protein CASSHRGSQETQYF. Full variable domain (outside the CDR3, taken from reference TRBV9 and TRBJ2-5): DSGVTQTPKHLITATGQRVTLRCSPRSGDLSVYWYQQSLDQGLQFLIQYYNGEERAKGNILERFSAQQFPDLHSELNLSSLELGDSALYFCASSHRGSQETQYFGPGTRLLVL.

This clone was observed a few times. The CDR3 sequence: CASVRPGQGNTGELFF. CDR3 bases: TGTGCCAGCGTACGACCGGGACAGGGGAACACCGGGGAGCTGTTTTTT. This chain joins TRBV2 and TRBJ2-2, with 9 nucleotides matching TRBD1. CDR3 length: 16 amino acids. V dropped 8 bases and J dropped 1; count of bases not matched to a gene: 8. In germline, CDR1 is SNHLY, CDR2 FYNNEI.

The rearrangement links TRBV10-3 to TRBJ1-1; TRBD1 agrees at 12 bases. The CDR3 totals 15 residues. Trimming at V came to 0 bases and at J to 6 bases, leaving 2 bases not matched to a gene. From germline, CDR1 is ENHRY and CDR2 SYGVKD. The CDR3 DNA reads TGTGCCATCAGTGAGTCGGGACAGGGGGCCGCTGAAGCTTTCTTT. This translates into CAISESGQGAAEAFF.

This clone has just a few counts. As DNA, the CDR3 is TGTGCCAGCATTTTGACAGTTGGTGAAGCTTTCTTT. It encodes CASILTVGEAFF. The genes are TRBV6-5 and TRBJ1-1, with D possibly TRBD1 on 5 matching bases. Trimming shortened V by 7 bases and J by 7 bases, and 13 bases separated the two germline ends. Germline lookup yields CDR1 MNHEY and CDR2 SVGAGI. The CDR3 runs 12 residues.